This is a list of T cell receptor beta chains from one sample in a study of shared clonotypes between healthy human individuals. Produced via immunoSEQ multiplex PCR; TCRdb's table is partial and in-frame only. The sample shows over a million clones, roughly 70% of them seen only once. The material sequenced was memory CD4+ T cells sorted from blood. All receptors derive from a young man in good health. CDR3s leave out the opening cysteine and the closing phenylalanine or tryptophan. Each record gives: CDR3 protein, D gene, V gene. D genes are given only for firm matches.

cdr3_aa: ASSGGLRTDTQY
d_call: .
v_call: TRBV7-3

cdr3_aa: ASSGQDETQY
d_call: .
v_call: TRBV11-3

cdr3_aa: ASSKGQGRVNEQF
d_call: TRBD1
v_call: TRBV7-3

cdr3_aa: ASKTDRSNQPQH
d_call: TRBD1
v_call: TRBV2

cdr3_aa: ASSTTYDRGYYGYT
d_call: TRBD1
v_call: TRBV27

cdr3_aa: ASSRWVGEQF
d_call: .
v_call: TRBV11-2

cdr3_aa: AWSVAPRNQPQH
d_call: .
v_call: TRBV30

cdr3_aa: ASSSYTNTEAF
d_call: .
v_call: TRBV5-1

cdr3_aa: ATSRSTGELF
d_call: .
v_call: TRBV15

cdr3_aa: ASSLVQGIAGETQY
d_call: TRBD2
v_call: TRBV7-2

cdr3_aa: ASSPGQGAPF
d_call: TRBD1
v_call: TRBV6-5

cdr3_aa: ASSGLEETQY
d_call: .
v_call: TRBV2

cdr3_aa: ACLEGRNSPLH
d_call: .
v_call: TRBV30

cdr3_aa: ASSLAVPGRTDTQY
d_call: .
v_call: TRBV5-1

cdr3_aa: ASSIAGFGGELF
d_call: .
v_call: TRBV19

cdr3_aa: ASRGGTRYT
d_call: .
v_call: TRBV25-1

cdr3_aa: AWSRDTRNYGYT
d_call: .
v_call: TRBV30

cdr3_aa: ASSPDRTNTGELF
d_call: TRBD1
v_call: TRBV5-1

cdr3_aa: ASTGGQGARDTQY
d_call: TRBD1
v_call: TRBV6-6

cdr3_aa: ASSLAGGTQETQY
d_call: TRBD2
v_call: TRBV5-1

cdr3_aa: ASSEAPSYEQY
d_call: .
v_call: TRBV6-1

cdr3_aa: ASSPERGLTDTQY
d_call: TRBD2
v_call: TRBV13

cdr3_aa: ASSPGLAFLGSQY
d_call: TRBD2
v_call: TRBV6-5

cdr3_aa: SVEPIQGGGAF
d_call: .
v_call: TRBV29-1

cdr3_aa: AWSRVGSLYGYT
d_call: .
v_call: TRBV30

cdr3_aa: ASSPGVGEETQY
d_call: .
v_call: TRBV5-1

cdr3_aa: ASSEIERGEQF
d_call: .
v_call: TRBV2

cdr3_aa: ASSESGGRRDEQF
d_call: TRBD2
v_call: TRBV2

cdr3_aa: ASSVPLGQGYTGELF
d_call: TRBD1
v_call: TRBV28

cdr3_aa: ASSRNRGVEEQY
d_call: TRBD1
v_call: TRBV5-1

cdr3_aa: ASSEGSGWGTQY
d_call: .
v_call: TRBV6-1

cdr3_aa: ASSIPGTGGSGYT
d_call: TRBD1
v_call: TRBV28

cdr3_aa: AIKASGAYQETQY
d_call: TRBD2
v_call: TRBV10-3

cdr3_aa: AISGGDYEQY
d_call: .
v_call: TRBV10-3

cdr3_aa: ASSSWVSTNEKLF
d_call: .
v_call: TRBV6-1

cdr3_aa: ASSFSGIGAYEQY
d_call: .
v_call: TRBV5-1

cdr3_aa: ASHSTGGVLTF
d_call: TRBD1
v_call: TRBV6-5

cdr3_aa: ASSPPRTGRNEKLF
d_call: TRBD1
v_call: TRBV18

cdr3_aa: ASSIAGQNTDTQY
d_call: .
v_call: TRBV19

cdr3_aa: ASSLARDSYEQY
d_call: .
v_call: TRBV7-2

cdr3_aa: ASSGGSGNTIY
d_call: .
v_call: TRBV18

cdr3_aa: ASSSRRIGNTEAF
d_call: .
v_call: TRBV5-1

cdr3_aa: ASSGAGGKYNEQF
d_call: TRBD2
v_call: TRBV10-1

cdr3_aa: ASSADRSYGYT
d_call: TRBD1
v_call: TRBV6-1

cdr3_aa: ASSPPLAGVSEQF
d_call: TRBD2
v_call: TRBV5-1

cdr3_aa: ASSQSRTGEQY
d_call: .
v_call: TRBV14

cdr3_aa: ASSLLGQGGSYEQY
d_call: TRBD1
v_call: TRBV28